Below, 19 T cell receptor delta chains from the same sample are listed, as sequenced in a study of gamma-delta chains in newborns, infants, children. TCRdb repeated clone calling on the reads with CATT. The table lists about 5,500 delta-chain clones, approximately 3% of them singletons. The specimen was blood. The source is a child who was a newborn, infant or young child, either healthy, febrile or measles-vaccinated (not recorded which).

This clone was seen a handful of times. The CDR3 here is CARSGGHSWDTRQMFF. The CDR3 DNA reads as TGTGCCCGTAGTGGGGGCCACTCCTGGGACACCCGACAGATGTTTTTC. The chain has TRDV2 and TRDJ3; TRDD3 might be the D (6 bases). Trimming took 9 bases from V and 0 from J, leaving 14 bases between them. CDR3 length equals 16 residues. From germline, CDR1 is GEAIGNYY and CDR2 EKD.

In its sample, this clone is medium-sized. One base away lies a much larger clone, so this may be a sequencing read error. The chain employs TRDV2 and TRDJ2; 7 nucleotides line up with TRDD3. J gave up 5 bases and V 0 bases, and 2 bases lay outside the gene matches. Germline V lookup: CDR1 GEAIGNYY, CDR2 EKD. The CDR3 extends over 14 amino acids. This CDR3 is CACDTLGATAQLFF. The CDR3 DNA sequence: TGTGCCTGTGACACCCTGGGGGCTACAGCACAACTCTTCTTT.

This clone was seen a few times. TCRdb assigns this DNA the protein of a much larger clone, which departs from its translation at residue 15; this likely reflects a read error, and the protein shown comes from translating the DNA. The chain combines TRAV29/DV5 with TRDJ3; 8 nucleotides line up with TRDD3. CDR3 size: 17 residues. Germline loops: CDR1 NSMFDY, CDR2 ISSIKDK. CDR3 coding DNA: TGTGCAGCAAGCGCCCGGGGGATAGCCTGGGACACCCGACAGGTGTTTTTC. Its translation is CAASARGIAWDTRQVFF.

This clone is large within its sample. At the DNA level, this CDR3 is encoded by other sequences in the same sample as well. The chain carries TRAV29/DV5 and TRDJ1; the match to TRDD3 covers 10 bases. Germline V gene lookup returns CDR1 NSMFDY and CDR2 ISSIKDK. With 0 bases clipped from V and 2 bases from J, the junction kept 25 bases outside the gene matches. The CDR3 loop spans 22 amino acids. The CDR3, as DNA: TGTGCAGCAAGCGCGCTTCCTACAGGGGTTGTGGGGGATACCTCGGGGACCGATAAACTCATCTTT. Protein sequence: CAASALPTGVVGDTSGTDKLIF.

For this clone: A read error may explain this, as a much larger clone is one base away. The chain has TRDV2 and TRDJ3; TRDD3 matches at 8 bases. The CDR3 is 19 amino acids. V was pared by 0 bases and J by 0 bases, with 6 bases of the junction left unmatched. Per the germline V gene, CDR1 is GEAIGNYY and CDR2 is EKD. CDR3 residues: CACDTWGITSSWDTRQMFF. The CDR3 DNA is TGTGCCTGTGACACCTGGGGGATTACTAGCTCCTGGGACACCCGACAGATGTTTTTC.

This clone is categorized as medium-sized. Distinct nucleotide sequences in the sample also encode this CDR3. V and J are TRDV2 and TRDJ2; 9 nucleotides line up with TRDD3. Trimming at V came to 1 base and at J to 6 bases, leaving 11 bases not matched to a gene. The germline V gene has CDR1 GEAIGNYY and CDR2 EKD. The CDR3 covers 17 residues. CDR3 region: CACDTNWGKGGAAQLFF. CDR3 coding DNA: TGTGCCTGTGACACGAACTGGGGGAAGGGCGGGGCAGCACAACTCTTCTTT.

A note on this clone: This sequence may be a read error, since a much larger clone differs from it by one base. Other DNA variants within this sample encode the same CDR3. The CDR3 reads CALGASRTQRPYWGIPNKLIF. DNA for the CDR3: TGTGCCCTTGGGGCCAGCCGGACCCAAAGGCCTTACTGGGGGATACCGAATAAACTCATCTTT. J is TRDJ1 and V is TRDV1; 12 bases line up with TRDD3. The CDR3 covers 21 residues. The germline V gene has CDR1 TSWWSYY and CDR2 QGS.

This clone was detected only a few times. It is likely a read error: a sequence one base away is far more abundant. This sample also contains other DNA sequences that code for the same CDR3. V gene TRDV2 combines with J gene TRDJ3; tentatively, D is TRDD3 (6 bases). CDR1 GEAIGNYY and CDR2 EKD come from the germline V gene. The CDR3 is made up of 16 amino acids. V lost 3 bases, J lost 4 bases, and 12 bases lay in between. The CDR3 here is CACDWGFSWDTRQMFF. DNA of the CDR3: TGTGCCTGTGACTGGGGATTCTCTTGGGACACCCGACAGATGTTTTTC.

This clone was detected only a few times. TCRdb lists the protein of a much larger clone for this DNA, which differs at residue 12, so this is likely a read error; the protein given here is translated from the DNA itself. The chain uses TRDV2 and TRDJ1, with 12 bases matching TRDD3. Trimming at V came to 1 base and at J to 4 bases, leaving 9 bases not matched to a gene. Germline V gene sequence: CDR1 GEAIGNYY, CDR2 EKD. This CDR3 has 17 residues. The CDR3 DNA reads TGTGCCTGTGACACGGGTCTGGGGGATACGCGTCTCGATAAACTCATCTTT. Translated, it gives CACDTGLGDTRLDKLIF.

Regarding this clone: The protein TCRdb gives is from a much larger clone and does not agree with this DNA's translation at residue 6, likely a read error; the protein shown here comes from the DNA. The same CDR3 is also encoded by other DNA sequences in this sample. The chain is built from TRDV2 and TRDJ2, with TRDD3 matching 10 bases. Germline V CDR1 and CDR2: GEAIGNYY, EKD. The CDR3 is 16 amino acids. The CDR3 here is CACDIMGDTLTAQLFF. The CDR3 DNA sequence: TGTGCCTGTGACATAATGGGGGATACTTTGACTGCACAACTCTTCTTT.

Points on this clone: The protein in TCRdb stems from a much larger clone and differs at residue 16 from this DNA's translation, likely a read error; here the protein is translated from the DNA. The gene calls are TRDV2 and TRDJ3, with D maybe TRDD3 (5 bases). Germline-derived CDR1 and CDR2 are GEAIGNYY and EKD. The length of the CDR3 is 18 residues. CDR3 loop: CACDTVGTSSWDTRQRFF. CDR3 nucleotides: TGTGCCTGTGACACCGTGGGGACCAGCTCCTGGGACACCCGACAGAGGTTTTTC.

To note about this clone: A far larger clone is just one base off, so this is likely a read error. The identical CDR3 is also encoded by other nucleotide sequences in the sample. CDR3 DNA sequence: TGTGCAGCAAGCGCGCGTCCCTACTCATACGTACTGGGGGATAAAGTTACCGATAAACTCATCTTT. Its translation is CAASARPYSYVLGDKVTDKLIF. The chain recombines TRAV29/DV5 with TRDJ1; 11 bases are a match to TRDD3. CDR1 is NSMFDY and CDR2 is ISSIKDK in the germline V gene. V shed 0 bases and J 2 bases; nucleotides not matched to a gene: 24. The CDR3 extends over 22 amino acids.

This clone has a handful of counts. TCRdb assigns this DNA the protein of a much larger clone, which departs from its translation at residue 11; this likely reflects a read error, and the protein shown comes from translating the DNA. V gene TRDV2 combines with J gene TRDJ3; 11 bases are shared with TRDD3. This CDR3 spans 18 amino acids. Germline V gene data show CDR1 as GEAIGNYY and CDR2 as EKD. J gave up 5 bases and V 7 bases, and 12 bases lay outside the gene matches. The CDR3 nucleotides are TGTGCCTGCGATGTACTGGGGGATAGAGGCCGGGACACCCGACAGATGTTTTTC. Amino acid sequence: CACDVLGDRGRDTRQMFF.

Judged by abundance, this clone is medium-sized. This may be a read error, as it is one base from a much larger clone. The V call is TRDV2, the J call TRDJ1, with TRDD3 matching 12 bases. This CDR3 contains 19 residues. Per germline, CDR1 GEAIGNYY and CDR2 EKD. DNA for the CDR3: TGTGCCTGTGACACCGTAAGTGCTGGGGGATACGAGGACACCGATAACCTCATCTTT. It codes for CACDTVSAGGYEDTDNLIF.

This clone was seen only a few times. The protein TCRdb lists belongs to a much larger clone and differs from this DNA's translation at residue 6, which points to a read error; the protein shown is made from the DNA. V is TRDV2 and J is TRDJ3, with D possibly being TRDD3 (5 bases). From germline, CDR1 is GEAIGNYY and CDR2 EKD. The CDR3 is 18 residues long. The ends were cut back, 3 bases at V and 2 bases at J, with 16 bases in the middle. Here the CDR3 DNA reads TGTGCCTGTGACGTCGGGATTTCGACCGCCTGGGACACCCGACAGATGTTTTTC. Its protein product is CACDVGISTAWDTRQMFF.

This clone was seen more than once but under ten times. A far larger clone is a single base away, which makes a read error likely. This chain joins TRDV2 and TRDJ1; D perhaps matches TRDD3 (5 bases). CDR1 is GEAIGNYY and CDR2 is EKD in the germline V gene. Trimming left V 1 base short and J 1 base short, with 6 bases between. The CDR3 length is 13 residues. The CDR3 coding sequence is TGTGCCTGTGACACGGGATGCACCGATAAACTCATCTTT. Translated: CACDTGCTDKLIF.

For this clone: One end of the junction is discordant with germline, which a read error may explain. Other DNA sequences in this specimen translate into the identical CDR3. V gene TRAV29/DV5 combines with J gene TRDJ2, with D perhaps matching TRDD3 (6 bases). Germline V CDR1 and CDR2: NSMFDY, ISSIKDK. This CDR3 has 18 residues. CDR3 in amino acids: CAASAGDVLGDLTAQLFF. For the CDR3, the DNA is TGTGCCGCAAGCGCGGGGGACGTACTTGGGGATTTGACAGCACAACTCTTCTTT. The full variable domain, rest sourced from reference TRAV29/DV5 and TRDJ2, is DQQVKQNSPSLSVQEGRISILNCDYTNSMFDYFLWYKKYPAEGPTFLISISSIKDKNEDGRFTVFLNKSAKHLSLHIVPSQPGDSAVYFCAASAGDVLGDLTAQLFFGKGTQLIVEP.

This clone was seen only a few times. Given a much more abundant clone one base away, this may be a read error. The V call is TRDV2, the J call TRDJ2, with TRDD3 matching 10 bases. After removal of 5 bases from V and 0 bases from J, the junction contained 11 bases not matched to a gene. The CDR3 is 18 amino acids. Germline V CDR1 and CDR2: GEAIGNYY, EKD. CDR3 region: CACGVLGDGKALTAQLFF. The CDR3 DNA follows: TGTGCCTGTGGCGTACTGGGGGATGGGAAAGCTTTGACAGCACAACTCTTCTTT.

Comment on this clone: The TCRdb record carries a much larger clone's protein, which differs from this DNA's translation at residue 10; a read error is the likely cause, and the protein listed here is the DNA translation. For the CDR3, the DNA is TGTGCCTGTGACACCGTACTGGGGGATCCGAGCTCCTGGGACACCCGACAGATGTTTTTC. It is translated as CACDTVLGDPSSWDTRQMFF. V is TRDV2 and J is TRDJ3, with 10 bases fitting TRDD3. This CDR3 is 20 amino acids long. The germline V gene has CDR1 GEAIGNYY and CDR2 EKD. The J segment lost 0 bases and the V segment lost 0 bases, leaving 7 bases of the junction unmatched.